The clone carrying this TCR beta chain was found a few times. This sample is part of a study of T cells after yellow fever vaccination. V shed 6 bases and J shed 8 bases, with 15 bases lying between them. CDR3 length equals 13 residues. Germline loops: CDR1 MNHEY, CDR2 SVGEGT. TCRdb re-called the 5' RACE reads through MiXCR, storing one row per CDR3 protein. The table records 550,000 or so distinct CDR3 sequences, 15% to 20% of them present only once. This receptor was identified in a man in his thirties or forties who received the YFV17D yellow fever vaccine. The material sequenced was PBMCs, taken 15 days after the yellow fever booster vaccination. V is TRBV6-2 or TRBV6-3 and J is TRBJ2-3, with D possibly matching TRBD2 (6 bases). The CDR3 sequence: CASRNPGVGTQYF. CDR3 in DNA: TGTGCCAGCAGAAACCCGGGAGTGGGTACGCAGTATTTT.